The 3 T cell receptor beta chains reported below all come from one sample, sequenced in a study of control samples from healthy donors and cancer patients. Only in-frame clones appear in the TCRdb table, and some are missing; sequencing was by immunoSEQ multiplex PCR. The sample includes tens of thousands of clones, 95% to 97% of them seen just once. The sequencing sample was made of blood. These receptors originate from a woman between 25 and 40 years old in good health.

This rearrangement joins TRBV5-3 to TRBJ2-1; unclear D gene. TRBV5-3 is designated an ORF whose function remains uncertain. There are 15 residues in the CDR3. V lost 4 bases, J lost 0 bases, and 11 bases lay in between. CDR3 protein: CARSLPGYSYNEQFF. CDR3 sequence (DNA): TGTGCCAGAAGCCTTCCCGGGTACTCCTACAATGAGCAGTTCTTC.

This chain joins TRBV5-1 and TRBJ2-5; D tentatively reads TRBD1 or TRBD2 (5 bases each). Looked up from germline, CDR1 is SGHRS and CDR2 is YFSETQ. The V gene lost 0 bases and the J gene lost 7 bases, with 16 bases spanning the gap. This CDR3 comprises 15 residues. The CDR3 DNA reads TGCGCCAGCAGCTTGGTAACCGGGACCTGGTGGACCCAGTACTTC. It encodes CASSLVTGTWWTQYF.

The chain recombines TRBV28 with TRBJ1-2; tentative D call: TRBD1 (5 bases). The CDR3 sequence is 15 residues long. The V end was cut by 5 bases, the J end by 0 bases, with 13 bases between. The V gene's germline CDR1 is MDHEN and CDR2 SYDVKM. CDR3 protein: CASSPSDTPNYGYTF. CDR3 DNA sequence: TGTGCCAGCAGTCCCTCGGACACTCCTAACTATGGCTACACCTTC.